A single sample is the source of the 2 T cell receptor beta chains below, sequenced in a study of OX40 agonist ivuxolimab in advanced cancers. TCRdb's copy holds only in-frame clones and misses some; the assay was immunoSEQ multiplex PCR. The sample has 70,000 to 95,000 clones; about 91% are singletons. This sample comprised CD4+ or CD8+ T cells sorted from blood, obtained in a trial of the OX40 agonist ivuxolimab. These receptors were collected from an adult with an advanced solid tumor such as melanoma, head and neck, liver or kidney cancer.

The sample holds one count of this clone. This chain connects TRBV2 to TRBJ1-4; perhaps TRBD1 as D (6 bases). This CDR3 has 14 amino acids. The V and J ends lost 4 bases and 4 bases respectively, with 10 bases between them. The germline V gene has CDR1 SNHLY and CDR2 FYNNEI. The CDR3 DNA is TGTGCCAGCAGTGTACACAGGGATAATGAAAAACTGTTTTTT. Amino acids: CASSVHRDNEKLFF.

The rearrangement joins TRBV19 to TRBJ2-6, with 8 bases aligning to TRBD1. Germline V gene sequence: CDR1 LNHDA, CDR2 SQIVND (reference sequence). Trimming cost V 5 bases and J 1 base; bases outside gene matches: 7. This CDR3 has 17 residues. The CDR3 region has the DNA TGTGCCAGTAGTCCAGGACAGGGTAAATCTGGGGCCAACGTCCTGACTTTC. As protein: CASSPGQGKSGANVLTF.